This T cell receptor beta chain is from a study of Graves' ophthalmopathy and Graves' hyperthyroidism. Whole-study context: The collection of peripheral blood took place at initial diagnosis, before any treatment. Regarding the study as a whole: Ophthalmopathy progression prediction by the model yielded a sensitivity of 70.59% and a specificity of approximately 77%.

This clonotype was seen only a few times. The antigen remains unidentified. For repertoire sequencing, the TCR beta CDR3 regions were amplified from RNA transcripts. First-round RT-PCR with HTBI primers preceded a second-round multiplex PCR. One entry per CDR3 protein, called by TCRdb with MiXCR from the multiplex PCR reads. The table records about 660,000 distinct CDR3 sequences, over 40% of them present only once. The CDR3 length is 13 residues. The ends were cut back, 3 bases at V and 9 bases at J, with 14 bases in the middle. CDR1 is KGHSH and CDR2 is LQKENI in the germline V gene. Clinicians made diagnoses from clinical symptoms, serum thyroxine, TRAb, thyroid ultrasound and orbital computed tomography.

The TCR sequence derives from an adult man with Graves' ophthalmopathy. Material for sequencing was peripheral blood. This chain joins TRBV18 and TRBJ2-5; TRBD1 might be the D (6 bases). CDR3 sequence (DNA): TGTGCCAGCTCACCCGGACAGCCGAAGGCCCAGTACTTC. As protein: CASSPGQPKAQYF.